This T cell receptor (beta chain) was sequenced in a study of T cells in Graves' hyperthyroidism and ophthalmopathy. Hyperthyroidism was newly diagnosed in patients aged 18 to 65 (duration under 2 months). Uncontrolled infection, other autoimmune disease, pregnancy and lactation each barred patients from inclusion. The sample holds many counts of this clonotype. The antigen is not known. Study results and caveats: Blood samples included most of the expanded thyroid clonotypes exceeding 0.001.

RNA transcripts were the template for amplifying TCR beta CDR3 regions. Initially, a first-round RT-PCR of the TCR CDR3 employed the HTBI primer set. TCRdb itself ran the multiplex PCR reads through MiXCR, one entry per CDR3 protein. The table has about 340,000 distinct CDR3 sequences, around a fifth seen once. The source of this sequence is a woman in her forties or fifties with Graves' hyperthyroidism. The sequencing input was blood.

This CDR3 reads CASSQEPSRLELFTDTQYF. In DNA, the CDR3 is TGTGCCAGCAGCCAAGAACCCTCTCGACTAGAGCTTTTCACAGATACGCAGTATTTT. The rearrangement joins TRBV4-2 to TRBJ2-3, with D perhaps TRBD2 (6 bases). Germline assignment: CDR1 LGHNA and CDR2 YNFKEQ. Between the trimmed V and J ends, which lost 0 bases and 2 bases, there was a span of 21 bases. The CDR3 covers 19 residues.